The rows below give T cell receptor beta chains drawn from one sample of a study of T cells in Graves' hyperthyroidism and ophthalmopathy. TCRdb itself ran the multiplex PCR reads through MiXCR, one entry per CDR3 protein. The sample holds more than 500,000 distinct CDR3 sequences; just over 45% are singletons and the top ten take around 20%. Sequencing input: peripheral blood or thyroid tissue (not recorded which). Every receptor here comes from an adult woman with Graves' disease, either hyperthyroidism or ophthalmopathy (not recorded which). The CDR3 runs from the conserved cysteine through the conserved F or W. Each record gives: D gene, clone size, J gene, V gene, CDR3 protein, CDR3 DNA. A D gene is named only where the DNA matches it firmly. Expanded clones get a size class; other rows say once, few or many, or leave the size out.

d_call: .
clone_size: many
j_call: TRBJ2-7
v_call: TRBV5-5
cdr3_aa: CASSFSRNYEQYF
cdr3_nt: TGTGCCAGCAGCTTTTCTCGAAACTACGAGCAGTACTTC

d_call: TRBD1
clone_size: .
j_call: TRBJ2-6
v_call: TRBV12-3/TRBV12-4
cdr3_aa: CASPGQGGANVLTF
cdr3_nt: TGTGCCAGCCCGGGACAGGGTGGGGCCAACGTCCTGACTTTC

d_call: .
clone_size: .
j_call: TRBJ1-2
v_call: TRBV9
cdr3_aa: CASSLAYNYGYTF
cdr3_nt: TGTGCCAGCAGCTTAGCATACAACTATGGCTACACCTTC

d_call: .
clone_size: .
j_call: TRBJ1-4
v_call: TRBV7-9
cdr3_aa: CASSLQGVNEKLFF
cdr3_nt: TGTGCCAGCAGCTTGCAGGGCGTAAATGAAAAACTGTTTTTT

d_call: .
clone_size: many
j_call: TRBJ1-4
v_call: TRBV11-2
cdr3_aa: CASSLGSREKLFF
cdr3_nt: TGTGCCAGCAGCTTGGGGTCCCGGGAAAAACTGTTTTTT

d_call: .
clone_size: .
j_call: TRBJ1-2
v_call: TRBV7-2
cdr3_aa: CASSQRAGVKGYTF
cdr3_nt: TGTGCCAGCAGCCAACGGGCAGGGGTGAAGGGCTACACCTTC

d_call: TRBD1
clone_size: .
j_call: TRBJ2-2
v_call: TRBV29-1
cdr3_aa: CSVDWDRAGELFF
cdr3_nt: TGCAGCGTTGATTGGGACAGGGCCGGGGAGCTGTTTTTT

d_call: .
clone_size: .
j_call: TRBJ2-7
v_call: TRBV2
cdr3_aa: CASRGTSAYEQYF
cdr3_nt: TGTGCCAGCAGGGGGACATCCGCCTACGAGCAGTACTTC

d_call: .
clone_size: many
j_call: TRBJ1-1
v_call: TRBV4-1
cdr3_aa: CASSQQTLEAFF
cdr3_nt: TGCGCCAGCAGCCAACAGACACTTGAAGCTTTCTTT

d_call: .
clone_size: many
j_call: TRBJ2-7
v_call: TRBV6-5
cdr3_aa: CASSYGGASYYEQYF
cdr3_nt: TGTGCCAGCAGTTACGGGGGGGCCAGTTACTACGAGCAGTACTTC

d_call: TRBD1
clone_size: once
j_call: TRBJ1-6
v_call: TRBV7-9
cdr3_aa: CVSSGGDRGSPLHF
cdr3_nt: TGTGTCAGCAGTGGAGGGGACAGGGGATCACCCCTCCACTTT

d_call: .
clone_size: many
j_call: TRBJ2-7
v_call: TRBV5-8
cdr3_aa: CASISQKNPSEQYF
cdr3_nt: TGTGCCAGCATATCGCAGAAAAATCCCTCCGAGCAGTACTTC

d_call: .
clone_size: once
j_call: TRBJ1-2
v_call: TRBV5-1
cdr3_aa: CASSPDRKYGYTF
cdr3_nt: TGCGCCAGCAGCCCGGACAGAAAGTATGGCTACACCTTC

d_call: TRBD1
clone_size: many
j_call: TRBJ1-4
v_call: TRBV20-1
cdr3_aa: CSARGTGNNEKLFF
cdr3_nt: TGCAGTGCTAGAGGGACAGGGAACAATGAAAAACTGTTTTTT

d_call: TRBD2
clone_size: few
j_call: TRBJ2-6
v_call: TRBV5-1
cdr3_aa: CASAGGAGANVLTF
cdr3_nt: TGCGCCAGCGCGGGGGGGGCTGGGGCCAACGTCCTGACTTTC

d_call: .
clone_size: .
j_call: TRBJ1-2
v_call: TRBV12-3/TRBV12-4
cdr3_aa: CASSLLGSYGYTF
cdr3_nt: TGTGCCAGCAGTCTCTTGGGCTCGTATGGCTACACCTTC